Sequencing of this TCR beta chain was carried out in a study of T-cell reconstitution after alpha-beta-depleted transplantation in children. The germline V gene has CDR1 DFQATT and CDR2 SNEGSKA (reference sequence). The CDR3 is 13 amino acids. V was pared by 4 bases and J by 4 bases, with 14 bases between. Points from the study as a whole: Reported findings indicate that, about two months after transplant, alpha-beta T cells came from several hundred expanded clones, which were derived from non-depleted graft cells. Newly produced T cells mostly provided counts and TCRbeta diversity after one year, as hyperexpanded clones declined. Some patients showed high day-60 TCRbeta diversity, which derived from surviving recipient T cells and thymic progenitors.

This clonotype showed up many times. Its antigen remains unknown. Preparing the TCRbeta library involved the use of unique molecular identifiers. TCRdb used MiXCR to reprocess the PCR reads, holding one entry per CDR3 protein. The sample yields hundreds of thousands of distinct CDR3 sequences, 15% to 20% seen once. The starting material was PBMCs, mostly from graft donor cells, obtained 360 days after TCRalphabeta/CD19-depleted stem cell transplant. The chain combines TRBV20-1 with TRBJ2-7; D gene uncertain. The TCR was taken from a male patient younger than 18 who had a stem cell transplant for acute lymphoblastic leukemia, so the T cells may come from the graft donor. CDR3 residues: CSANPGSRYEQYF. The DNA for the CDR3 is TGCAGTGCTAACCCTGGGTCTCGATACGAGCAGTACTTC.